This T cell receptor (beta chain) was sequenced in a study of blood T cell repertoires in COVID-19. Study context: Collection of acute and convalescent COVID-19 samples took place in the United States, Italy and Spain. PBMCs, B-cell-depleted T cells, or T cells were the source of the cDNA or gDNA that made up the material.

Per the authors' pipeline: Nucleated cell number was recorded as an estimate derived from reference gene primer amplification. The repertoire was sequenced with immunoSEQ multiplex PCR; TCRdb's copy has only in-frame clones and lacks some. V and J calls and clone size are given by that table; D and trimming were obtained from the DNA. Of 88,000 or so clones in the sample, over 75% were seen once. Germline V gene lookup returns CDR1 SGHRS and CDR2 YFSETQ. The CDR3 sequence is 17 residues long. V shed 0 bases, J shed 0 bases, and the junction held 9 bases outside the gene matches. This receptor was obtained from a man aged 55 to 70 with acute or convalescent COVID-19. The chain uses TRBV5-1 and TRBJ2-7, with TRBD2 matching 7 bases. Sequencing was carried out using peripheral blood. The CDR3 sequence is CASSLGGGKRDSYEQYF. DNA of the CDR3: TGCGCCAGCAGCTTGGGGGGTGGAAAGCGGGACTCCTACGAGCAGTACTTC.